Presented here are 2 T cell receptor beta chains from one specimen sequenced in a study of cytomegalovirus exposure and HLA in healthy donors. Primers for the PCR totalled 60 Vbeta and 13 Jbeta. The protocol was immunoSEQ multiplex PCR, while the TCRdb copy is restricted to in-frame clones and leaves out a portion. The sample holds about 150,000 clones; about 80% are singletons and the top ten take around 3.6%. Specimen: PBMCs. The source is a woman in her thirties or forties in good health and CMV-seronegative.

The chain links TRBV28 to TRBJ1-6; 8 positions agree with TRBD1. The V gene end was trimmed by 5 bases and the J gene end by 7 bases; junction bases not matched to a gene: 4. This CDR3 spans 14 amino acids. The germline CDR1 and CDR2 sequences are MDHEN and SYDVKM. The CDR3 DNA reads TGTGCCAGCAGTCTCCGGGACAGGAATTCACCCCTCCACTTT. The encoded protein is CASSLRDRNSPLHF.

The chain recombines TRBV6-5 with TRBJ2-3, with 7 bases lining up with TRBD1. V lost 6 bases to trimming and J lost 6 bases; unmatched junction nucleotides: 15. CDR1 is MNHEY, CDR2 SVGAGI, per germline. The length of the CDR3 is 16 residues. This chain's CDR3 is CASRYRGDGPGDTQYF. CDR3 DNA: TGTGCCAGCAGGTACAGGGGCGACGGTCCTGGGGATACGCAGTATTTT.